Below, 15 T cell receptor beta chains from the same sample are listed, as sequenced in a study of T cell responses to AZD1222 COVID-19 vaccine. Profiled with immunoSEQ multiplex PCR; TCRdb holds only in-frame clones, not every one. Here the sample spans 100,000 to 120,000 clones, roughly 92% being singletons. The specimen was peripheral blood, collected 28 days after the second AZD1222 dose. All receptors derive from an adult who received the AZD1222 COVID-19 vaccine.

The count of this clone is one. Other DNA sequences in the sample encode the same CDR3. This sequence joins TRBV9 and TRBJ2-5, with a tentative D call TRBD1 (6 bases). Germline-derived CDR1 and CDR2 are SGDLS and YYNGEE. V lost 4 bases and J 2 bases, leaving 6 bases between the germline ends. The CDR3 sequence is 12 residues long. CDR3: CASSRGQETQYF. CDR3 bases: TGTGCCAGCAGCAGGGGGCAAGAGACCCAGTACTTC.

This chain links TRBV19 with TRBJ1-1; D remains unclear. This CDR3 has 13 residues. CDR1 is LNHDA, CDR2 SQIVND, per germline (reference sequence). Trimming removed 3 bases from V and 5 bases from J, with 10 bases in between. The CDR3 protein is CASSILPGTEAFF. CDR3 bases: TGTGCCAGTAGTATTCTGCCGGGGACTGAAGCTTTCTTT.

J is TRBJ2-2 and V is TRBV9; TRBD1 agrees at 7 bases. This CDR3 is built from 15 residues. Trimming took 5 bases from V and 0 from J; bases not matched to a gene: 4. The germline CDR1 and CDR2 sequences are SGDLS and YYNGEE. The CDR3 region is CASSRQGTNTGELFF. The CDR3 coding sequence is TGTGCCAGCAGTCGACAGGGTACGAACACCGGGGAGCTGTTTTTT.

DNA for the CDR3: TGCGCCAGCAGCCTCGGGACTAGGGGGGGGACCCAGTACTTC. Translation gives CASSLGTRGGTQYF. The rearrangement uses TRBV5-1 and TRBJ2-5, with 8 nucleotides matching TRBD2. Germline V gives CDR1 SGHRS, CDR2 YFSETQ. The CDR3 is made up of 14 amino acids. V shed 4 bases, J shed 7 bases, and the junction held 9 bases outside the gene matches.

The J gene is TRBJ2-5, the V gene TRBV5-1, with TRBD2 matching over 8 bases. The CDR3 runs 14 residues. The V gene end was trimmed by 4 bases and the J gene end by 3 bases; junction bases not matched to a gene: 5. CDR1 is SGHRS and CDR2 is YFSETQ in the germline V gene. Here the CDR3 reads CASSPGGAEETQYF. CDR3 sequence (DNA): TGCGCCAGCAGCCCCGGGGGGGCCGAAGAGACCCAGTACTTC.

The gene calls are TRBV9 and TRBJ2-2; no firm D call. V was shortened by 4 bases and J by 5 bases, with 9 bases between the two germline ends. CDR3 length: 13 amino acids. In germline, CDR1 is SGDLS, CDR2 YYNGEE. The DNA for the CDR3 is TGTGCCAGCAGCCCCCTGTCTACCGGGGAGCTGTTTTTT. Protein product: CASSPLSTGELFF.

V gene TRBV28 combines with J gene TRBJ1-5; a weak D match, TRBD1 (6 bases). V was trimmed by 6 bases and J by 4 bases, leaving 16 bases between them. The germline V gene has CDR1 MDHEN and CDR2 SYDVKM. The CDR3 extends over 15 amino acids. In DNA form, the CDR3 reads TGTGCCAGCAGAAAACAGGGTTGGGGGAATCAGCCCCAGCATTTT. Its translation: CASRKQGWGNQPQHF.

CDR3 protein: CASSAGTPDSEAFF. The CDR3 nucleotides read TGCGCCAGCAGCGCCGGGACACCCGACTCTGAAGCTTTCTTT. The chain couples TRBV5-1 to TRBJ1-1; TRBD1 is a possible D gene (6 bases). CDR1 and CDR2 (germline): SGHRS, YFSETQ. This CDR3 has 14 residues. V lost 4 bases, J lost 6 bases, and 16 bases lay in between.

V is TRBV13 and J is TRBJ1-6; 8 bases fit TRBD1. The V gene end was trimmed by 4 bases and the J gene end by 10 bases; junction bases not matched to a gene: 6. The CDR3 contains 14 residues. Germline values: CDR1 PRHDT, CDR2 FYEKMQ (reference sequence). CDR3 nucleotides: TGTGCCAGCAGCTCGGACAGGGTAGGATCACCCCTCCACTTT. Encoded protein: CASSSDRVGSPLHF.

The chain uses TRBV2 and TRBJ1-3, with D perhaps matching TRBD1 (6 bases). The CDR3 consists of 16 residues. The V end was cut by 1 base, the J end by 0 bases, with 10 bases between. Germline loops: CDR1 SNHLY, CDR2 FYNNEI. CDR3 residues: CASSEVGGASGNTIYF. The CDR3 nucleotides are TGTGCCAGCAGTGAAGTTGGGGGGGCCTCTGGAAACACCATATATTTT.

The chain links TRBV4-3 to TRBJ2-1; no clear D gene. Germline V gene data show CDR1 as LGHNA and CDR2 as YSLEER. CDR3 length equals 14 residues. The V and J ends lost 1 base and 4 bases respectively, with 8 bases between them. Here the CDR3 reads CASSQALDYNEQFF. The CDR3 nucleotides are TGCGCCAGCAGCCAAGCCCTTGATTACAATGAGCAGTTCTTC.

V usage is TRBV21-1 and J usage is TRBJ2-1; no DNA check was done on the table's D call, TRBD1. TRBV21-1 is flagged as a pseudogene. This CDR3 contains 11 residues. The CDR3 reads CASSARGNEFF. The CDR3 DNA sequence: TGTGCCAGCAGCGCCAGGGGAAACGAGTTCTTC.

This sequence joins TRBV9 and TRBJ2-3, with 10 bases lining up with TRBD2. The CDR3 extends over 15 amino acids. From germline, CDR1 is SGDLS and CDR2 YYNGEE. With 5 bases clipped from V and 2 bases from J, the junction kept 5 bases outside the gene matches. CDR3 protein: CASRPAGGPTDTQYF. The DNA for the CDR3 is TGTGCCAGCAGGCCAGCGGGGGGGCCCACAGATACGCAGTATTTT.

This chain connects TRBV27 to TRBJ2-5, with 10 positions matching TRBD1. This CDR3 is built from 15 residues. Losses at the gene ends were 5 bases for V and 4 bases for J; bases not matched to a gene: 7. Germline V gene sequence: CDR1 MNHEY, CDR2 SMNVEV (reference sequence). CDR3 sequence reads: CASSILDRGRETQYF. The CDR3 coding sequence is TGTGCCAGCAGTATCCTAGACAGGGGGCGAGAGACCCAGTACTTC.

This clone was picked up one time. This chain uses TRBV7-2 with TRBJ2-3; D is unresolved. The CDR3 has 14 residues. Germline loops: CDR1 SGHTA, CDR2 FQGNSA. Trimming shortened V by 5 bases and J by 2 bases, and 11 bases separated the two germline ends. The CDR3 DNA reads TGTGCCAGCAGCATACTAATATCCACAGATACGCAGTATTTT. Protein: CASSILISTDTQYF. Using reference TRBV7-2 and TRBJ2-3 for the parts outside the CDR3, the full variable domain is GAGVSQSPSNKVTEKGKDVELRCDPISGHTALYWYRQSLGQGLEFLIYFQGNSAPDKSGLPSDRFSAERTGGSVSTLTIQRTQQEDSAVYLCASSILISTDTQYFGPGTRLTVL.